The next 11 T cell receptor beta chains were all read from a single sample in a study of cytomegalovirus exposure and HLA in healthy donors. TCRdb's table, derived via immunoSEQ multiplex PCR, lists solely in-frame clones and lacks some. The table shows about 110,000 clones, with roughly 86% occurring only once. What was sequenced was PBMCs. These TCRs come from a woman between 18 and 29 years old in good health and CMV-seropositive.

The chain employs TRBV18 and TRBJ2-3; the match to TRBD2 covers 9 bases. CDR3 length equals 16 residues. The V segment lost 0 bases and the J segment 4 bases; nucleotides outside the gene matches: 5. From germline, CDR1 is KGHSH and CDR2 LQKENI. The CDR3 coding sequence is TGTGCCAGCTCACCACCGGGCGGGGGGGCGGCAGATACGCAGTATTTT. Encoded protein: CASSPPGGGAADTQYF.

The genes are TRBV4-1 and TRBJ1-3; 9 nucleotides agree with TRBD1. V shed 4 bases, J shed 4 bases, and the junction held 14 bases outside the gene matches. Germline CDR1 reads MGHRA; CDR2 reads YSYEKL. This CDR3 is built from 18 residues. This CDR3 reads CASSLSSGNRGPGNTIYF. The CDR3 DNA reads TGCGCCAGCAGCCTAAGTAGCGGAAACAGGGGGCCGGGAAACACCATATATTTT.

The rearrangement links TRBV7-9 to TRBJ2-2, with 13 positions matching TRBD2. With V trimmed by 5 bases and J by 6 bases, 9 bases remained unmatched. The CDR3 has 17 amino acids. Germline assignment: CDR1 SEHNR and CDR2 FQNEAQ (reference sequence). This chain's CDR3 is CASSRQTGLAGAGELFF. Here the CDR3 DNA reads TGTGCCAGCAGCAGACAGACCGGACTAGCGGGAGCCGGGGAGCTGTTTTTT.

The chain couples TRBV5-4 to TRBJ2-5, with 16 bases aligning to TRBD2. This CDR3 has 16 amino acids. The V segment lost 4 bases and the J segment 2 bases; nucleotides outside the gene matches: 2. Germline CDR1 reads SGHNT; CDR2 reads YYREEE (reference sequence). Here the CDR3 DNA reads TGTGCCAGCAGCGGGACTAGCGGGGGGGTTCAAGAGACCCAGTACTTC. It codes for CASSGTSGGVQETQYF.

The chain uses TRBV28 and TRBJ2-2, with unresolved D. The length of the CDR3 is 14 residues. Trimming took 7 bases from V and 1 from J, leaving 10 bases between them. Germline V lookup: CDR1 MDHEN, CDR2 SYDVKM. The CDR3, as DNA: TGTGCCAGCATTTGGGCTGAGAACACCGGGGAGCTGTTTTTT. Translating gives CASIWAENTGELFF.

J is TRBJ1-1 and V is TRBV9; D might be TRBD1 (5 bases). Trimming took 4 bases from V and 5 from J, leaving 12 bases between them. The CDR3 contains 13 residues. Germline CDR1 and CDR2: SGDLS and YYNGEE. CDR3 region: CASSSQGGTEAFF. CDR3 sequence (DNA): TGTGCCAGCAGCTCCCAGGGAGGGACTGAAGCTTTCTTT.

V usage is TRBV5-6 and J usage is TRBJ2-7; D perhaps matches TRBD1 (6 bases). Germline values: CDR1 SGHDT, CDR2 YYEEEE. V shed 4 bases and J shed 8 bases, with 13 bases lying between them. There are 12 residues in the CDR3. CDR3 in amino acids: CASSLDRTKQYF. DNA of the CDR3: TGTGCCAGCAGCCTCGACAGGACGAAGCAGTACTTC.

This chain connects TRBV6-1 to TRBJ1-6; 7 nucleotides match TRBD1. The CDR3 runs 15 residues. The germline gives CDR1 MNHNS, CDR2 SASEGT. V trimming: 2 bases; J trimming: 7 bases; junction bases outside the gene matches: 5. The chain's CDR3 is CASSEMVQGNSPLHF. The CDR3 DNA sequence: TGTGCCAGCAGTGAAATGGTACAGGGGAATTCACCCCTCCACTTT.

The chain couples TRBV19 to TRBJ2-1; D is perhaps TRBD2 (6 bases). The CDR3 runs 15 residues. With 4 bases removed from V and 3 bases from J, the gap between germline ends came to 13 bases. The germline CDR1 and CDR2 sequences are LNHDA and SQIVND (reference sequence). CDR3 loop: CASSTSVGGYNEQFF. CDR3 in DNA: TGTGCCAGTAGTACTAGCGTGGGGGGCTACAATGAGCAGTTCTTC.

The genes are TRBV29-1 and TRBJ2-3; D is possibly TRBD1 (5 bases). The germline gives CDR1 SQVTM, CDR2 ANQGSEA. V lost 8 bases to trimming and J lost 5 bases, with 17 bases between them. The CDR3 consists of 13 residues. The CDR3 spells CSYIQVVGDTQYF. In DNA, the CDR3 is TGCAGCTATATACAGGTCGTGGGAGATACGCAGTATTTT.

This clone has a handful of counts. This chain connects TRBV4-1 to TRBJ2-6; 14 bases are a match to TRBD2. Per the germline V gene, CDR1 is MGHRA and CDR2 is YSYEKL. The CDR3 totals 21 residues. V lost 4 bases, J lost 0 bases, and 11 bases stayed unmatched. The CDR3 sequence is CASSLGLAGGTGFSGANVLTF. The CDR3 DNA reads as TGCGCCAGCAGCCTCGGACTAGCGGGGGGCACGGGATTCTCTGGGGCCAACGTCCTGACTTTC.